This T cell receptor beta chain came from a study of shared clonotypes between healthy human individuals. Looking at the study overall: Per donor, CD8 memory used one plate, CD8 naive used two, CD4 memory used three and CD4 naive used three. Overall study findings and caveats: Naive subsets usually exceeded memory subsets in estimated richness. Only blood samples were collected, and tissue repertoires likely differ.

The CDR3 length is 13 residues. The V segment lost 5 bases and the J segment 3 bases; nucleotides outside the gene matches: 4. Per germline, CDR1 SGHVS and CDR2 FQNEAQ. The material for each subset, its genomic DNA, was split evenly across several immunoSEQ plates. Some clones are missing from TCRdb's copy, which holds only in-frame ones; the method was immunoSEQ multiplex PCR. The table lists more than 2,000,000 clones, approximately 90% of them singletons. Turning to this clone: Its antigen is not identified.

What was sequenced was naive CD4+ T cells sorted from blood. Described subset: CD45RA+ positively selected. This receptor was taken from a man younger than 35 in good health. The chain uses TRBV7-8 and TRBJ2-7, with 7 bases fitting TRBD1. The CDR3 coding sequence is TGTGCCAGCAGCGCCAGGACAGGCTACGAGCAGTACTTC. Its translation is CASSARTGYEQYF.